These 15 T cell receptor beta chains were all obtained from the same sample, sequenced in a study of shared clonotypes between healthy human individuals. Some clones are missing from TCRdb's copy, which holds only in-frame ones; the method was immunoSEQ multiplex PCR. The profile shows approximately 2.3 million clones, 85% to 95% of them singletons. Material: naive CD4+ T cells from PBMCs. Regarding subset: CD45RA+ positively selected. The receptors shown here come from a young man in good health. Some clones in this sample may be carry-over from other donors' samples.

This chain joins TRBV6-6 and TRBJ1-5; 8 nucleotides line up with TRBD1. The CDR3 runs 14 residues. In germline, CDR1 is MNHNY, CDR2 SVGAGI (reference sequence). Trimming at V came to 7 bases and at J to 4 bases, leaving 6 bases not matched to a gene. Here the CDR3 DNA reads TGTGCCAGCACCCCAGGGGGCTCGAATCAGCCCCAGCATTTT. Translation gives CASTPGGSNQPQHF.

The CDR3 sequence is CASSYEPGALGDTQYF. CDR3 sequence (DNA): TGCGCCAGCAGCTATGAACCGGGGGCCCTGGGAGATACGCAGTATTTT. This chain uses TRBV5-1 with TRBJ2-3; either TRBD1 or TRBD2 may fit D (6 bases each). The CDR3 has 16 amino acids. Trimming left V 3 bases short and J 5 bases short, with 19 bases between. CDR1 and CDR2 (germline): SGHRS, YFSETQ.

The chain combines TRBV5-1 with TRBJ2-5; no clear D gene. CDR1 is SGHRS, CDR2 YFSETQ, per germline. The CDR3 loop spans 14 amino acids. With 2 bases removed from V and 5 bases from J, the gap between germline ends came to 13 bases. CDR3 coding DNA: TGCGCCAGCAGCTTCGGGTCCCTAGGGGAGACCCAGTACTTC. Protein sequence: CASSFGSLGETQYF.

The CDR3 sequence: CASSPNRQGATDTQYF. CDR3 bases: TGTGCCAGCTCACCGAATAGACAGGGGGCGACAGATACGCAGTATTTT. The chain has TRBV18 and TRBJ2-3; 10 bases line up with TRBD1. The CDR3 loop spans 16 amino acids. Germline loops: CDR1 KGHSH, CDR2 LQKENI. Germline trimming cut 3 bases from V and 3 bases from J; bases unmatched to any gene: 6. Full variable domain (rest looked up from reference TRBV18 and TRBJ2-3): NAGVMQNPRHLVRRRGQEARLRCSPMKGHSHVYWYRQLPEEGLKFMVYLQKENIIDESGMPKERFSAEFPKEGPSILRIQQVVRGDSAAYFCASSPNRQGATDTQYFGPGTRLTVL.

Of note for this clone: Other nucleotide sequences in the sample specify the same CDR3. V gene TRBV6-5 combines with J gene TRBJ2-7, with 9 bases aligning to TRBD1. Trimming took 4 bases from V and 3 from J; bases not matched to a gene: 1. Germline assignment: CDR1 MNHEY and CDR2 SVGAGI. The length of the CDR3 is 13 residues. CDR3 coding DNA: TGTGCCAGCAGTTCGGGACAGGGCTACGAGCAGTACTTC. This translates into CASSSGQGYEQYF.

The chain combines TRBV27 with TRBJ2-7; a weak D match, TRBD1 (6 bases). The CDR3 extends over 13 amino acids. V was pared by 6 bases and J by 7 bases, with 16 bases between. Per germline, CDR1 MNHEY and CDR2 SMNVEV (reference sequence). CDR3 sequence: CASRKNRDGEQYF. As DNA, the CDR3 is TGTGCCAGCAGGAAGAACAGGGACGGAGAGCAGTACTTC.

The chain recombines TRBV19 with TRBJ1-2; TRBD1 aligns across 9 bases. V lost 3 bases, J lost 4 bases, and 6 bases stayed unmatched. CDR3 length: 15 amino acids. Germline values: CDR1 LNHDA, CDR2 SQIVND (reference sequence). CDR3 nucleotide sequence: TGTGCCAGTAGTATTACAGGGGGCCCTGGCTATGGCTACACCTTC. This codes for CASSITGGPGYGYTF.

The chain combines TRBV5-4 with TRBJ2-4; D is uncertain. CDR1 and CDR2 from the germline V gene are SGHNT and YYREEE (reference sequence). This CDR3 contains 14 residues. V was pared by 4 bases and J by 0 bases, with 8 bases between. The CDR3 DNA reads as TGTGCCAGCAGCCCTGCAGGAGCCAAAAACATTCAGTACTTC. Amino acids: CASSPAGAKNIQYF.

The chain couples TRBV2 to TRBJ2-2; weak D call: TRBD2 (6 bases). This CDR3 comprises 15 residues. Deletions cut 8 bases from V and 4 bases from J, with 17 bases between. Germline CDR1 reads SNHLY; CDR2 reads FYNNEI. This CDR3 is CASLGGASATGELFF. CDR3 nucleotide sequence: TGTGCCAGCCTCGGAGGGGCGTCGGCCACCGGGGAGCTGTTTTTT.

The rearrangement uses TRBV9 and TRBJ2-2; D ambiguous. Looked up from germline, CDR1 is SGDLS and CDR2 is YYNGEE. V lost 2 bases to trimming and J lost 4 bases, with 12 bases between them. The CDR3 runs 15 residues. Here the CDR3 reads CASSVQGLGTGELFF. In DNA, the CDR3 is TGTGCCAGCAGCGTCCAAGGTCTGGGCACCGGGGAGCTGTTTTTT.

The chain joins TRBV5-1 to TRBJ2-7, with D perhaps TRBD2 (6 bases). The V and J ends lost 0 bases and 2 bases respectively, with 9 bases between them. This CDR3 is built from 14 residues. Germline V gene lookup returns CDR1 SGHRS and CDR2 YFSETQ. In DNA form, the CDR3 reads TGCGCCAGCAGCTTGGCGGGGGTCACCTACGAGCAGTACTTC. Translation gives CASSLAGVTYEQYF.

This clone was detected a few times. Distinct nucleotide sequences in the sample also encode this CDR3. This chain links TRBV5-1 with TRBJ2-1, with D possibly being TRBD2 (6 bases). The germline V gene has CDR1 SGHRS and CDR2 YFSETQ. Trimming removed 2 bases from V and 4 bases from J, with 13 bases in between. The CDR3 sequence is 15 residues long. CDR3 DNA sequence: TGCGCCAGCAGCTTAGTAGCGGAAACATACAATGAGCAGTTCTTC. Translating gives CASSLVAETYNEQFF.

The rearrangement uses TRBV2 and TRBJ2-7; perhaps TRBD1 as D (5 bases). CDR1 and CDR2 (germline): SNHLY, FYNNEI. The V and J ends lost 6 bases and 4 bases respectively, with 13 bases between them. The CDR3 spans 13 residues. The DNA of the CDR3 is TGTGCCAGCAGCCTACTTACAGGATACGAGCAGTACTTC. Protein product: CASSLLTGYEQYF.

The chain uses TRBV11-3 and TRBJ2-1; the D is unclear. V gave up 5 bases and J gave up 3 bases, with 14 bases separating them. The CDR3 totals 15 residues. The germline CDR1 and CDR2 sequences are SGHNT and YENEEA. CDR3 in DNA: TGTGCCAGCAGCCCCCGGTTGAAGGGCTACAATGAGCAGTTCTTC. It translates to CASSPRLKGYNEQFF.

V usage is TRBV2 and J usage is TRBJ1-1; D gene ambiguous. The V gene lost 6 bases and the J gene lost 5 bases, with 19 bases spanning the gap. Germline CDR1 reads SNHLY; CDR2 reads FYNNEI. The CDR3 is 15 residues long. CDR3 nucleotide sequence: TGTGCCAGCAGAGAAAGGTACGCTTGGAGAACTGAAGCTTTCTTT. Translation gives CASRERYAWRTEAFF.